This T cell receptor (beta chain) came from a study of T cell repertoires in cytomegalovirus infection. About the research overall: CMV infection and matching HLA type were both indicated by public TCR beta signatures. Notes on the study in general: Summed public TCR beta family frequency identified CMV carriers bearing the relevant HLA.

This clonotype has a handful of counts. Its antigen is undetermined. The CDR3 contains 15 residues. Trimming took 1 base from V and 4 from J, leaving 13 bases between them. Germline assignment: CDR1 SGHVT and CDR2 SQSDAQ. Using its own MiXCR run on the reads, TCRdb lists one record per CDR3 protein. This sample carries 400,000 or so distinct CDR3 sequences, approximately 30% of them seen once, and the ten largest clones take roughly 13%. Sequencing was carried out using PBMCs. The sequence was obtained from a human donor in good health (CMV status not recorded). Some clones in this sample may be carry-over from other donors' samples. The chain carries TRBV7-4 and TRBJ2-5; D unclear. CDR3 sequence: CASSLVGLARETQYF. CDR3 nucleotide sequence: TGTGCCAGCAGCTTAGTAGGGCTGGCTCGAGAGACCCAGTACTTC.